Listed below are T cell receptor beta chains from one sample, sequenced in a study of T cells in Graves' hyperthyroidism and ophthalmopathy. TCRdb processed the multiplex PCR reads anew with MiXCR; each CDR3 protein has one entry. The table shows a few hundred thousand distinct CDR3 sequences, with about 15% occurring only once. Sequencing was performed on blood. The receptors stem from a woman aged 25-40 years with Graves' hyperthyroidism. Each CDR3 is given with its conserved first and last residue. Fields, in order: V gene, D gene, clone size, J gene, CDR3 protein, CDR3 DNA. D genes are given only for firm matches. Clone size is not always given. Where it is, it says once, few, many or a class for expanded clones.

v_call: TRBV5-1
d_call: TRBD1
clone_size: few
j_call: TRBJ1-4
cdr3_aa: CASSLADTGGLKKLFF
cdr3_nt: TGCGCCAGCAGCTTGGCCGATACAGGGGGCTTAAAGAAACTGTTTTTT

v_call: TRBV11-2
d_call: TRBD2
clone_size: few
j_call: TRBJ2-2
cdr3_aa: CASSQAGLNTGELFF
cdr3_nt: TGTGCCAGCAGCCAAGCGGGACTCAACACCGGGGAGCTGTTTTTT

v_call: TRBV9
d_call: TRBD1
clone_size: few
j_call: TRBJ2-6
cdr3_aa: CASSVRTGMGSEGANVLTF
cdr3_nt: TGTGCCAGCAGCGTTCGGACAGGGATGGGTTCTGAAGGGGCCAACGTCCTGACTTTC

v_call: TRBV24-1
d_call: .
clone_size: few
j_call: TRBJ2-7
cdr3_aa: CATRPLVTRPTYEQYF
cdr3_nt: TGTGCCACCAGACCCTTGGTGACCCGGCCCACCTACGAGCAGTACTTC

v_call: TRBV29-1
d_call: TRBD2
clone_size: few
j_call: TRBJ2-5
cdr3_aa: CSAGLAGGLETQYF
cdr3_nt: TGCAGCGCCGGACTAGCGGGAGGGCTGGAGACCCAGTACTTC

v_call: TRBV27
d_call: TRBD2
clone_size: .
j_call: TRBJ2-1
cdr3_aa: CASSLGVTSGRAPWEQFF
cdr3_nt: TGTGCCAGCAGTTTAGGAGTGACTAGCGGGAGGGCGCCTTGGGAGCAGTTCTTC

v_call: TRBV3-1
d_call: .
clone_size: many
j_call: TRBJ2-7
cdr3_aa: CASSQGGGGSYEQYF
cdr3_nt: TGTGCCAGCAGCCAAGGGGGAGGGGGATCCTACGAGCAGTACTTC

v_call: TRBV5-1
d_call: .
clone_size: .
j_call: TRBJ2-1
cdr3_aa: CASSPGGTGNEQFF
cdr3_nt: TGCGCCAGCTCCCCAGGAGGAACCGGGAATGAGCAGTTCTTC

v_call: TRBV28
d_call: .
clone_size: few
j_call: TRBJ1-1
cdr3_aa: CASTHGVEAFF
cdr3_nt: TGTGCCAGCACACACGGGGTGGAAGCTTTCTTT

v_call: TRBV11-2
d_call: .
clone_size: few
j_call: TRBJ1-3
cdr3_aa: CASSFDRREGAIYF
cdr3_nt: TGTGCCAGCAGCTTCGATCGCCGAGAAGGCGCCATATATTTT

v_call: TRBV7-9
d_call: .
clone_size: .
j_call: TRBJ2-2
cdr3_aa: CASSLGSQTGGELFF
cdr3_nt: TGTGCCAGCAGCTTGGGTTCCCAAACGGGCGGGGAGCTGTTTTTT

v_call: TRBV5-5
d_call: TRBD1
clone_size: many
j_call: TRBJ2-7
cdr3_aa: CASSRADRGTYEQYF
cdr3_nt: TGTGCCAGCAGCCGCGCTGACAGGGGAACCTACGAGCAGTACTTC

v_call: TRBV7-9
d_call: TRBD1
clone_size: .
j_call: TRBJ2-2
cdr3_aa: CASSPQADRSTGELFF
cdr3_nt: TGTGCCAGCAGCCCACAAGCGGACAGGTCCACCGGGGAGCTGTTTTTT

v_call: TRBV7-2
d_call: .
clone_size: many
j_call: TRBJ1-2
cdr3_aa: CASSPDLGANYGYTF
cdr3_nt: TGTGCCAGCAGCCCCGACCTCGGCGCTAACTATGGCTACACCTTC

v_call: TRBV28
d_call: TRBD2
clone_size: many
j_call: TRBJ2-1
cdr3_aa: CASSGGLAGFNEQFF
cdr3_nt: TGTGCCAGCAGCGGGGGACTAGCGGGTTTCAATGAGCAGTTCTTC

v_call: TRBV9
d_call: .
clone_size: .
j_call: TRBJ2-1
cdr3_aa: CASSVERGGYNEQFF
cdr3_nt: TGTGCCAGCAGCGTAGAGAGAGGGGGCTACAATGAGCAGTTCTTC

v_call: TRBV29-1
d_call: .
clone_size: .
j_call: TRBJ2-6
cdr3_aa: CSVAGVLGLSTGANVLTF
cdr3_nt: TGCAGCGTTGCGGGCGTTTTGGGTTTAAGTACTGGGGCCAACGTCCTGACTTTC

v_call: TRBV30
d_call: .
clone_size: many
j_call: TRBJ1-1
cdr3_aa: CAWSVHTEAFF
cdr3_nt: TGTGCCTGGAGTGTACACACTGAAGCTTTCTTT